Reported below is one T cell receptor beta chain. A clone one base away is much larger, so this may be a read error. This sample was taken from a study of tumor and adjacent non-tumor tissue in lung cancer. A modified ARM-PCR protocol with three rounds of nested PCR amplified TCRbeta. Using its own MiXCR run on the multiplex PCR reads, TCRdb lists one record per CDR3 protein. The sample consists of over 130,000 distinct CDR3 sequences, around 65% of them appearing once. Trimming left V 2 bases short and J 8 bases short, with 7 bases between. The CDR3 loop spans 12 amino acids. Germline loops: CDR1 LGHNA, CDR2 YNFKEQ. RNA was extracted from bulk tissue without any cell sorting.

Sample: lung tumor tissue. This chain joins TRBV4-2 and TRBJ2-1; D is uncertain. The TCR comes from a man aged 60 to 75 with small cell lung cancer. Written as DNA, the CDR3 is TGTGCCAGCAGCCAAAATCGGGATGAGCAGTTCTTC. Amino acid sequence: CASSQNRDEQFF.